The clone carrying this T cell receptor (beta chain) occurred a few times. This sample was taken from a study of blood T cell repertoires in COVID-19. The protocol was immunoSEQ multiplex PCR, while the TCRdb copy is restricted to in-frame clones and leaves out a portion. The data contain roughly 350,000 clones, 87% of them singletons. V was pared by 8 bases and J by 0 bases, with 6 bases of the junction left unmatched. CDR1 SGHTA and CDR2 FQGTGA come from the germline V gene. The CDR3 length is 14 residues. Sequenced material: peripheral blood. This chain links TRBV7-3 with TRBJ1-1, with TRBD1 matching 7 bases. This clonotype was sampled from a woman in her fifties or sixties with COVID-19, enrolled during active disease. The CDR3 loop is CASGTGQMNTEAFF. In DNA, the CDR3 is TGTGCCAGCGGAACGGGACAGATGAACACTGAAGCTTTCTTT.